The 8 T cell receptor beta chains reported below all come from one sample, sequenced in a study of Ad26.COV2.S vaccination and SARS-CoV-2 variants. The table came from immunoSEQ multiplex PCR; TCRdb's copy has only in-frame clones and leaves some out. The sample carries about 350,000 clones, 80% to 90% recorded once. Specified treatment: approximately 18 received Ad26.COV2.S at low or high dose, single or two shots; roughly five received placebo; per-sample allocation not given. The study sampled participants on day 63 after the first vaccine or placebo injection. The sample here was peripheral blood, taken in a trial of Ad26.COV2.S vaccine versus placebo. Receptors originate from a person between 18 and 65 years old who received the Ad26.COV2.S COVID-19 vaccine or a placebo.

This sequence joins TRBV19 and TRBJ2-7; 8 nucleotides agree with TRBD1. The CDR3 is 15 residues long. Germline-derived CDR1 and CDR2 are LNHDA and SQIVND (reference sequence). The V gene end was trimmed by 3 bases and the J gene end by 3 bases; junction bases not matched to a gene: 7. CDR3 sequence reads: CASSIQWTGSYEQYF. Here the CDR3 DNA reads TGTGCCAGTAGTATTCAATGGACAGGGAGCTACGAGCAGTACTTC.

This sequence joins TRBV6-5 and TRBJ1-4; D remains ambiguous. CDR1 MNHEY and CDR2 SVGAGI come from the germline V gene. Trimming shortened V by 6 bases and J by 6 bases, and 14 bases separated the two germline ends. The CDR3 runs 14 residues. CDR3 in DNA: TGTGCCAGCAGCCCCAGCGTCCATGATGAAAAACTGTTTTTT. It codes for CASSPSVHDEKLFF.

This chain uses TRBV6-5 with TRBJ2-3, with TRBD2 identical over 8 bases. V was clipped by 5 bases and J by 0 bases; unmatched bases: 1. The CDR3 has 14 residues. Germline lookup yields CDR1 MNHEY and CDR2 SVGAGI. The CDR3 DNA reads TGTGCCAGCAGTCAGCGGGAGAGCACAGATACGCAGTATTTT. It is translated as CASSQRESTDTQYF.

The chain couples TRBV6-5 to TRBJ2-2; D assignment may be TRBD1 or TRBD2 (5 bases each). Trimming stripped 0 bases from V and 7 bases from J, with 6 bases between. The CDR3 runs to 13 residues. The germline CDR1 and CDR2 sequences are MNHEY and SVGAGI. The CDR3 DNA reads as TGTGCCAGCAGTTACTCTGGGGGCGGGGAGCTGTTTTTT. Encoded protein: CASSYSGGGELFF.

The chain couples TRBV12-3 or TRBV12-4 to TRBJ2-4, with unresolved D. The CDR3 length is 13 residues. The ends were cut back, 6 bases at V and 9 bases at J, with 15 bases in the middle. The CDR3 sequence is CASRDIDMSIQYF. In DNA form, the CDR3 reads TGTGCCAGCAGAGACATCGACATGTCCATTCAGTACTTC.

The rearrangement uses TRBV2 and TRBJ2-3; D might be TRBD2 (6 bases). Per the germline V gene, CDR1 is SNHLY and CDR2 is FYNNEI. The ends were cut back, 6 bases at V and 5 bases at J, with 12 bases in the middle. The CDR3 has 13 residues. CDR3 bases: TGTGCCAGCAGACCCGCGGGGTTAGATACGCAGTATTTT. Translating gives CASRPAGLDTQYF.

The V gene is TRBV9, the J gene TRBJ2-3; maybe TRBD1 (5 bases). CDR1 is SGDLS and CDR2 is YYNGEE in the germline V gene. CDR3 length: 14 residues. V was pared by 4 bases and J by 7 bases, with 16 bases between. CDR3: CASSRGTPPNTQYF. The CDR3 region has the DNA TGTGCCAGCAGCAGGGGAACACCCCCGAATACGCAGTATTTT.

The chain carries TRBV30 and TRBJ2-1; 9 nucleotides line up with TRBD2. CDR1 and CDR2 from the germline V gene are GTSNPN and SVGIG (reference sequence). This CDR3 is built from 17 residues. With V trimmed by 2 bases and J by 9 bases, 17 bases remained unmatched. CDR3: CAWSYRFGTSNYTEQFF. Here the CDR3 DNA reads TGTGCCTGGAGTTACAGGTTTGGGACTAGCAATTATACTGAGCAGTTCTTC.